This T cell receptor (beta chain) was observed in a study of T cell changes during pregnancy in multiple sclerosis. Sequenced by immunoSEQ multiplex PCR; TCRdb stores in-frame clones only, minus some. The sample records fewer than 40,000 clones, about 91% being singletons. The V gene lost 3 bases and the J gene lost 5 bases, with 10 bases spanning the gap. The V gene's germline CDR1 is KGHSH and CDR2 LQKENI. This CDR3 has 14 residues. The chain couples TRBV18 to TRBJ1-4; D ambiguous. The material sequenced was CD4+ T cells from peripheral blood mononuclear cells, taken in the third trimester of pregnancy. The TCR sequence derives from a female donor with multiple sclerosis, enrolled in a pregnancy study. The CDR3 DNA follows: TGTGCCAGCTCACCGGTTTCAGAAAATGAAAAACTGTTTTTT. It encodes CASSPVSENEKLFF.